A selection of T cell receptor beta chains follows, all from one sample in a study of shared clonotypes between healthy human individuals. Clones were sequenced by immunoSEQ multiplex PCR, and TCRdb holds only the in-frame ones, with some missing. Here the sample spans 190,000 or so clones, 66% being singletons. The source material was memory CD4+ T cells sorted from blood. These receptors were collected from a man aged 25 to 45 in good health. CDR3s include the opening cysteine and the closing phenylalanine or tryptophan. A D gene is named only where the DNA matches it firmly. Size values are once, few and many counts, or a class for expanded clones, and some rows have none.

d_gene,abundance,v_gene,j_gene,CDR3aa,CDR3nt
NA,NA,TRBV18,TRBJ1-5,CASTSSVQGTQHF,TGTGCCAGCACCTCCTCGGTCCAAGGGACCCAGCATTTT
NA,NA,TRBV30,TRBJ2-2,CGIELGLKGELFF,TGTGGTATAGAGCTTGGGTTAAAAGGGGAGCTGTTTTTT
TRBD1,NA,TRBV5-4,TRBJ2-2,CASSLAGQGGVGELFF,TGTGCCAGCAGCTTGGCCGGACAGGGTGGGGTCGGGGAGCTGTTTTTT
TRBD1,few,TRBV28,TRBJ2-7,CASSRLQGANRYEQYF,TGTGCCAGCAGTCGACTACAGGGGGCGAATCGCTACGAGCAGTACTTC
NA,NA,TRBV6-1,TRBJ2-7,CASKGIYEQYF,TGTGCCAGCAAGGGGATCTACGAGCAGTACTTC
TRBD2,once,TRBV4-2,TRBJ2-1,CASSQGGGAMYNEQFF,TGTGCCAGCAGCCAGGGCGGGGGGGCGATGTACAATGAGCAGTTCTTC
TRBD2,NA,TRBV18,TRBJ2-7,CASSQSAGEADEQYF,TGTGCCAGCTCACAATCAGCGGGAGAGGCCGACGAGCAGTACTTC
NA,NA,TRBV28,TRBJ1-2,CASSLGANYGYTF,TGTGCCAGCAGTTTAGGAGCTAACTATGGCTACACCTTC
TRBD1,NA,TRBV29-1,TRBJ2-5,CSVDGQVQETQYF,TGCAGCGTTGATGGACAGGTACAAGAGACCCAGTACTTC
NA,NA,TRBV12-5,TRBJ2-1,CASGLVLGGSYNEQFF,TGTGCTAGTGGTTTGGTACTGGGGGGTTCCTACAATGAGCAGTTCTTC
TRBD2,NA,TRBV5-4,TRBJ2-7,CASSQGTSGSYEQYF,TGTGCCAGCAGCCAAGGGACTAGCGGATCCTACGAGCAGTACTTC
NA,NA,TRBV29-1,TRBJ2-6,CSVAGSGANVLTF,TGCAGCGTTGCTGGCTCTGGGGCCAACGTCCTGACTTTC
NA,NA,TRBV5-8,TRBJ2-5,CASSLGRLGGTSQETQYF,TGTGCCAGCAGCTTGGGTCGGCTTGGCGGAACGTCCCAAGAGACCCAGTACTTC
TRBD1,NA,TRBV29-1,TRBJ1-1,CSVDQGADTEAFF,TGCAGCGTTGACCAGGGGGCTGACACTGAAGCTTTCTTT
NA,NA,TRBV4-2,TRBJ2-1,CASISNKGLPFNEQFF,TGTGCCAGCATCTCCAATAAGGGACTGCCCTTCAATGAGCAGTTCTTC
TRBD2,NA,TRBV7-9,TRBJ2-7,CASSLYRRGLAVNYEQYF,TGTGCCAGCAGCTTATATCGACGAGGACTAGCGGTGAACTACGAGCAGTACTTC
NA,few,TRBV27,TRBJ2-1,CASKLWGRTPSSYNEQFF,TGTGCCAGCAAACTATGGGGGCGGACCCCTAGCTCCTACAATGAGCAGTTCTTC
NA,NA,TRBV7-2,TRBJ2-3,CASRVVPGADTQYF,TGTGCCAGCAGAGTCGTGCCTGGGGCAGATACGCAGTATTTT
NA,NA,TRBV20-1,TRBJ2-1,CSASFWQGQFF,TGCAGTGCTAGTTTCTGGCAGGGGCAGTTCTTC
NA,NA,TRBV19,TRBJ1-1,CASKVGRVRTEAFF,TGTGCCAGTAAAGTCGGTCGCGTTCGCACTGAAGCTTTCTTT
NA,NA,TRBV19,TRBJ1-1,CASSIRGSTNTEAFF,TGTGCCAGTAGTATCCGGGGGTCTACGAACACTGAAGCTTTCTTT
NA,NA,TRBV9,TRBJ2-7,CASSVAFGRGYEQYF,TGTGCCAGCAGCGTAGCCTTCGGCAGGGGCTACGAGCAGTACTTC
TRBD2,few,TRBV7-2,TRBJ2-5,CASRSTSGLGAETQYF,TGTGCCAGCAGGTCGACTAGCGGGTTGGGAGCGGAGACCCAGTACTTC
NA,NA,TRBV6-1,TRBJ1-2,CASSEVGPGWGYTF,TGTGCCAGCAGTGAAGTGGGACCAGGGTGGGGCTACACCTTC